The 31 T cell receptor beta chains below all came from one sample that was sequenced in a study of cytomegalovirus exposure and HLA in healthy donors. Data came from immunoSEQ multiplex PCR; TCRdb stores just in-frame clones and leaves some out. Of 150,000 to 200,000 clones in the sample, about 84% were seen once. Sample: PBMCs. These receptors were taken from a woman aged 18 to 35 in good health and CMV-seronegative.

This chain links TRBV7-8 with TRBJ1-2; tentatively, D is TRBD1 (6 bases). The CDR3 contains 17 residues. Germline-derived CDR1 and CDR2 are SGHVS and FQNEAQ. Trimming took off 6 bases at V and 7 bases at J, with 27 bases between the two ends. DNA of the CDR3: TGTGCCAGCAGTCCAATACCCCCAGGGGAGTATCCCGGTGGCTACACCTTC. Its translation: CASSPIPPGEYPGGYTF. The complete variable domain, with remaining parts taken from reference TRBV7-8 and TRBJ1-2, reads GAGVSQSPRYKVAKRGQDVALRCDPISGHVSLFWYQQALGQGPEFLTYFQNEAQLDKSGLPSDRFFAERPEGSVSTLKIQRTQQEDSAVYLCASSPIPPGEYPGGYTFGSGTRLTVV.

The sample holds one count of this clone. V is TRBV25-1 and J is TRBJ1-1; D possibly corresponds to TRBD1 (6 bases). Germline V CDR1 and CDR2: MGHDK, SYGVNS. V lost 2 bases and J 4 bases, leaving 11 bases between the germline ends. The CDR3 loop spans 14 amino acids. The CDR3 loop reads CASSEPGQSTEAFF. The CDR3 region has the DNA TGTGCCAGCAGTGAACCCGGACAGAGCACTGAAGCTTTCTTT.

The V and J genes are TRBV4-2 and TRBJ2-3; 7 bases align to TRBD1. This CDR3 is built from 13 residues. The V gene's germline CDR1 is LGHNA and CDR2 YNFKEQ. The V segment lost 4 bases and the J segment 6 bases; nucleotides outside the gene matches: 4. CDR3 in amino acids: CASSLDRADTQYF. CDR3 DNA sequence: TGTGCCAGCAGCCTAGACAGGGCCGATACGCAGTATTTT.

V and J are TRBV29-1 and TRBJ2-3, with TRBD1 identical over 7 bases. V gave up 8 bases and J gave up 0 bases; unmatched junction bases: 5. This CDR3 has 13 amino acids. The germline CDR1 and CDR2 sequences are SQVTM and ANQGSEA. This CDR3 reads CSFRQGSTDTQYF. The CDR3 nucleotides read TGCAGCTTTAGACAGGGTAGCACAGATACGCAGTATTTT.

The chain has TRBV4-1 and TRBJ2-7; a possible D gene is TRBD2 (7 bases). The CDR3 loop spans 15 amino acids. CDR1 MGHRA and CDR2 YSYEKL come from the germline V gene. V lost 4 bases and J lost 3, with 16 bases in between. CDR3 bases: TGCGCCAGCAGCCCCCCGGCGGGGGCATTCTACGAGCAGTACTTC. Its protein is CASSPPAGAFYEQYF.

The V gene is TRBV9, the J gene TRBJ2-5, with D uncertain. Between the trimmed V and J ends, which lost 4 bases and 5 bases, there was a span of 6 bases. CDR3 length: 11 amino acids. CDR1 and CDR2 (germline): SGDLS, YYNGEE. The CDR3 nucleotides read TGTGCCAGCAGCTCCGGGGAGACCCAGTACTTC. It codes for CASSSGETQYF.

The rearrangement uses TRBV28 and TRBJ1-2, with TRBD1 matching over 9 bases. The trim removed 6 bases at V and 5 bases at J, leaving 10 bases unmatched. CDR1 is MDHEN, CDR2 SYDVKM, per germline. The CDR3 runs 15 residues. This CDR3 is CASRPGTGIMYGYTF. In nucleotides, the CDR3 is TGTGCCAGCAGACCTGGGACAGGGATTATGTATGGCTACACCTTC.

For the CDR3, the DNA is TGTGCCAGCAGTTACAGGGACTCAACCTTATACGGTGAGCAGTTCTTC. This sequence encodes CASSYRDSTLYGEQFF. J is TRBJ2-1 and V is TRBV6-5; TRBD2 is a possible D gene (6 bases). The CDR3 is 16 residues long. Trimming stripped 2 bases from V and 9 bases from J, with 20 bases between. Germline lookup yields CDR1 MNHEY and CDR2 SVGAGI.

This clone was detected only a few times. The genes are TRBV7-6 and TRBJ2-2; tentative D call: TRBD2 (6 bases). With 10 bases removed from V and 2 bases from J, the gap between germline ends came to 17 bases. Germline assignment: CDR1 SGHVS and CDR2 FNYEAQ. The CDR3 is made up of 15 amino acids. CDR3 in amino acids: CATELGGGNTGELFF. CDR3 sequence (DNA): TGTGCCACGGAACTGGGGGGAGGAAACACCGGGGAGCTGTTTTTT.

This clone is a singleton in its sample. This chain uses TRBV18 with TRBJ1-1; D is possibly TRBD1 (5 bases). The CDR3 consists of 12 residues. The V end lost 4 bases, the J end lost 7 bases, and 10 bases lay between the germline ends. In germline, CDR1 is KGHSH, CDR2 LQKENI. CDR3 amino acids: CASSQGADEAFF. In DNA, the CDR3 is TGTGCCAGCTCACAAGGGGCGGATGAAGCTTTCTTT.

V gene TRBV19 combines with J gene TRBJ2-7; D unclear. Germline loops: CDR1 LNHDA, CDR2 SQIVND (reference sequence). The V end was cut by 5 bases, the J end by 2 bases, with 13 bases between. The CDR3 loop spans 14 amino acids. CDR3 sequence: CASSWSGSAYEQYF. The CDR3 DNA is TGTGCCAGTAGTTGGTCGGGTTCGGCCTACGAGCAGTACTTC.

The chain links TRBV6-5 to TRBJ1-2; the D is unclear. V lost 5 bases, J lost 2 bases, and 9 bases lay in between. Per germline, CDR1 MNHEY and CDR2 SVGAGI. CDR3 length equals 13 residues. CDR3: CASSPGNNYGYTF. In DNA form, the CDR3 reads TGTGCCAGCAGTCCGGGAAACAACTATGGCTACACCTTC.

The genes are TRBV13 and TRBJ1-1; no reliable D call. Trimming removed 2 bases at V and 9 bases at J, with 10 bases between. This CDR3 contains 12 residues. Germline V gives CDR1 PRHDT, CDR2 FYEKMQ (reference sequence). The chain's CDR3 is CASSLFAGKAFF. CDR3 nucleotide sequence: TGTGCCAGCAGCTTATTTGCCGGGAAAGCTTTCTTT.

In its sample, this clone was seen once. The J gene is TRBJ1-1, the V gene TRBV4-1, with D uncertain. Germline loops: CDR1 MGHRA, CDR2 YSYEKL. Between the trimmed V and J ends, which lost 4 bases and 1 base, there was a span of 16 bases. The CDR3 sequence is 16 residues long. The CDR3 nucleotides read TGCGCCAGCAGCCCAGACCGGAGACGGAAGAACACTGAAGCTTTCTTT. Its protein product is CASSPDRRRKNTEAFF.

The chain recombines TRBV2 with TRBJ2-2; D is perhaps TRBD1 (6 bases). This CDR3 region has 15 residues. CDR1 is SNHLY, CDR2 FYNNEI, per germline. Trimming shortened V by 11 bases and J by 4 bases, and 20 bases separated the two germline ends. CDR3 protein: CAGGSARGSTGELFF. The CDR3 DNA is TGTGCCGGGGGCAGCGCGAGGGGTTCCACCGGGGAGCTGTTTTTT. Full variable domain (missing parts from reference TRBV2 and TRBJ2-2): EPEVTQTPSHQVTQMGQEVILRCVPISNHLYFYWYRQILGQKVEFLVSFYNNEISEKSEIFDDQFSVERPDGSNFTLKIRSTKLEDSAMYFCAGGSARGSTGELFFGEGSRLTVL.

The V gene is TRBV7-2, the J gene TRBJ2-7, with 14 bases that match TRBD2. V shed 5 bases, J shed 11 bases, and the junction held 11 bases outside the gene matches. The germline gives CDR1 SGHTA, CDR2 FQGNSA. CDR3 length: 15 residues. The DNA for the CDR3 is TGTGCCAGCAGCAAAGGACTAGCGGGAGGTCTCCGGGAGTACTTC. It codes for CASSKGLAGGLREYF.

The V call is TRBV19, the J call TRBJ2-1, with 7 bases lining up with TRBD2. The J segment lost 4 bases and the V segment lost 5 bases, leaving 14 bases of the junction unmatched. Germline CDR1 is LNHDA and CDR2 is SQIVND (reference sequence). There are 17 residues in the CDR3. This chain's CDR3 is CASSPKLLLASYNEQFF. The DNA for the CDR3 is TGTGCCAGTAGTCCTAAACTCTTACTAGCGTCGTACAATGAGCAGTTCTTC.

This CDR3 is CASSQDPGLAGAGKYF. In DNA, the CDR3 is TGCGCCAGCAGCCAAGATCCCGGACTAGCGGGAGCTGGAAAGTACTTC. V is TRBV4-1 and J is TRBJ2-4; TRBD2 aligns across 13 bases. This CDR3 has 16 residues. The germline CDR1 and CDR2 sequences are MGHRA and YSYEKL. V dropped 0 bases and J dropped 14; count of bases not matched to a gene: 10.

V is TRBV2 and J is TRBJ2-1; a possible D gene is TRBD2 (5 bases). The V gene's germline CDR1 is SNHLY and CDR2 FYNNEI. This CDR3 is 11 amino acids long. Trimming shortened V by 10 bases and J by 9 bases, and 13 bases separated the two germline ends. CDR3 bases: TGTGCCATCTCGGGGATCGCTGAGCAGTTCTTC. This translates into CAISGIAEQFF.

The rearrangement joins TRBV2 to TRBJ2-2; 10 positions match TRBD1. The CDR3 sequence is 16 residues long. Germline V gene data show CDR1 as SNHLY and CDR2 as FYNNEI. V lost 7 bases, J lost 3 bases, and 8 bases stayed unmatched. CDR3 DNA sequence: TGTGCCAGCAACCGCCGACAGGGGGCCTACACCGGGGAGCTGTTTTTT. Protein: CASNRRQGAYTGELFF.

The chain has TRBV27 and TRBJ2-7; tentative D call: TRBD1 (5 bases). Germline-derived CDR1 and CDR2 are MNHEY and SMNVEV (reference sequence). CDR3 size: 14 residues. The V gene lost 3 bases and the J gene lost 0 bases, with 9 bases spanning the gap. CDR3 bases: TGTGCCAGCAGTTTCGGCAGGGCCTCCTACGAGCAGTACTTC. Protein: CASSFGRASYEQYF.

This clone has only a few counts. Here the CDR3 DNA reads TGCGCCAGCAGCCTACGACAGGGTTCCGAAGCTTTCTTT. It codes for CASSLRQGSEAFF. The chain uses TRBV5-1 and TRBJ1-1, with TRBD1 matching over 7 bases. The CDR3 contains 13 residues. Germline trimming cut 4 bases from V and 8 bases from J; bases unmatched to any gene: 8. Per germline, CDR1 SGHRS and CDR2 YFSETQ.

The CDR3 DNA follows: TGCAGCGTTGAAGTTTTTCCAGGGCTCGGCTACACCTTC. It yields the protein CSVEVFPGLGYTF. The chain is built from TRBV29-1 and TRBJ1-2; D is possibly TRBD1 (5 bases). The V end was cut by 1 base, the J end by 8 bases, with 14 bases between. Germline lookup yields CDR1 SQVTM and CDR2 ANQGSEA. The CDR3 covers 13 residues.

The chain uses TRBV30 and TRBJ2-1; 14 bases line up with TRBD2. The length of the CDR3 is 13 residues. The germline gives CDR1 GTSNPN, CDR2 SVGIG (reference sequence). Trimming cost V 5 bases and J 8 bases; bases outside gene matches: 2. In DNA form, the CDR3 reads TGTGCCTGGGGACTAGCGGGAGGTGATGAGCAGTTCTTC. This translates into CAWGLAGGDEQFF.

The CDR3 region is CASTGVPYNEQFF. CDR3 in DNA: TGTGCCAGTACGGGTGTCCCCTACAATGAGCAGTTCTTC. This chain links TRBV6-5 with TRBJ2-1; D remains unclear. The CDR3 totals 13 residues. Germline V CDR1 and CDR2: MNHEY, SVGAGI. Trimming cost V 9 bases and J 2 bases, with 11 bases left between them.

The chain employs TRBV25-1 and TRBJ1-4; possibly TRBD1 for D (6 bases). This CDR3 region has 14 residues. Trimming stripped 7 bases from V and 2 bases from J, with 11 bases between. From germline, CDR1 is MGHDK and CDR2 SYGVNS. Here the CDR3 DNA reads TGTGCCAGCACCCCTCAGGGGACTAATGAAAAACTGTTTTTT. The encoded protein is CASTPQGTNEKLFF.

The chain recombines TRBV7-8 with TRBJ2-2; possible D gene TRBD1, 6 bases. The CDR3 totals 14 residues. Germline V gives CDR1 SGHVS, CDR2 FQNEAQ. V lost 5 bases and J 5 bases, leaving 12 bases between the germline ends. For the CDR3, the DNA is TGTGCCAGCAGCACCCGGACAGATACCGGGGAGCTGTTTTTT. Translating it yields CASSTRTDTGELFF.

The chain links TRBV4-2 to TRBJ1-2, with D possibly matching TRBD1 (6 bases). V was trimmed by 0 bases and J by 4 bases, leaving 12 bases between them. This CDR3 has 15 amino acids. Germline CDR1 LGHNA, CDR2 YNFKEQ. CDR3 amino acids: CASSQEGQSTYGYTF. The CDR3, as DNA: TGTGCCAGCAGCCAAGAAGGACAGTCAACCTATGGCTACACCTTC.

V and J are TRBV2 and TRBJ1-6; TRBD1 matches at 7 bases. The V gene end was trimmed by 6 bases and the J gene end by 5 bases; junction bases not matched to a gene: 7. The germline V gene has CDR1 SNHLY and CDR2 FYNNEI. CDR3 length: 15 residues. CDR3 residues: CASRADRADNSPLHF. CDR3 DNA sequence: TGTGCCAGCAGGGCAGACAGGGCGGATAATTCACCCCTCCACTTT.

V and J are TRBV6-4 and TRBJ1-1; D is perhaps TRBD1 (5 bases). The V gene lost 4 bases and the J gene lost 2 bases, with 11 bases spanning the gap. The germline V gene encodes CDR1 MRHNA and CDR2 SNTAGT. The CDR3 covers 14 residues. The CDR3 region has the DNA TGTGCCAGCAGTGGCGGGGGGGAAAACACTGAAGCTTTCTTT. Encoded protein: CASSGGGENTEAFF.

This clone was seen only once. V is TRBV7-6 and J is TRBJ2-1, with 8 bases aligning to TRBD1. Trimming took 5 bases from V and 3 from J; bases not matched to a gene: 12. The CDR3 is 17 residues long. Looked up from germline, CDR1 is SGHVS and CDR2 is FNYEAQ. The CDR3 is CASSLPLRQGIYNEQFF. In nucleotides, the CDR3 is TGTGCCAGCAGCCTGCCTTTGAGACAGGGGATCTACAATGAGCAGTTCTTC.